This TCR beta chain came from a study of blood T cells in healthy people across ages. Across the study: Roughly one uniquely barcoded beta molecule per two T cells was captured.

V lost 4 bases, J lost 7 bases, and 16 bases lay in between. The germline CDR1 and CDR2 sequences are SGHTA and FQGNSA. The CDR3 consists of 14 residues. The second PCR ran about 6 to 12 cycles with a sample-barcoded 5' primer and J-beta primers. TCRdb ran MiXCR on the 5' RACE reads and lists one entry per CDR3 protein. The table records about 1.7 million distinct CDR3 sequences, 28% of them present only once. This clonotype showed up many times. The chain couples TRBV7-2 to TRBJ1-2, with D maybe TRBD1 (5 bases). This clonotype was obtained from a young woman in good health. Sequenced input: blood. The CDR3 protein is CASSSTRRGTGYTF. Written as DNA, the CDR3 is TGTGCCAGCAGCTCTACGAGGAGGGGCACTGGCTACACCTTC. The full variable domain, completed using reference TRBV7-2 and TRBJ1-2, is GAGVSQSPSNKVTEKGKDVELRCDPISGHTALYWYRQSLGQGLEFLIYFQGNSAPDKSGLPSDRFSAERTGGSVSTLTIQRTQQEDSAVYLCASSSTRRGTGYTFGSGTRLTVV.